These 5 T cell receptor beta chains share one sample of origin, sequenced in a study of T cell clonality in common variable immunodeficiency (dated by TCRdb to between 2014 and 2016). Library creation used the immunoSEQ multiplex PCR assay. TCRdb carries this immuneACCESS record with in-frame sequences only. Its versions omit some clonotypes, under half of them owing to an unresolved V gene in the studies checked, with the rest unexplained. In this sample, about 52,000 clones appear, none counted once only. Roughly 3.4% of the sample is taken by the ten largest. Material: peripheral blood mononuclear cells. All receptors derive from a person aged 18-70 years in good health.

At least ten counts were recorded for this clone. The observed sequence ends 3 residues before the CDR3 terminus, with the missing tail filled in from the germline J gene. V and J are TRBV5-4 and TRBJ2-7, with 8 positions matching TRBD2. The CDR3 consists of 14 residues. The germline V gene encodes CDR1 SGHNT and CDR2 YYREEE (reference sequence). The J segment lost 3 bases and the V segment lost 5 bases, leaving 7 bases of the junction unmatched. CDR3 sequence: CASRSTSGSYEQYF. The part of the CDR3 DNA that was read is TGTGCCAGCAGGAGCACTAGCGGCAGCTACGAG.

This clone has more than one count but fewer than ten. The read is 3 residues too short to cover the CDR3 end, so that end is filled in from the germline J gene. Other DNA sequences in the sample encode the same CDR3. This chain uses TRBV2 with TRBJ1-5; unclear D gene. CDR3 length: 15 residues. Trimming cost V 1 base and J 3 bases, with 10 bases left between them. Per germline, CDR1 SNHLY and CDR2 FYNNEI. CDR3 amino acids: CASSEGGLTNQPQHF. The DNA read from the CDR3 is TGTGCCAGCAGTGAAGGCGGACTTACCAATCAGCCC.

Turning to this clone: The CDR3 end lies 3 residues beyond the end of the read and is filled in from the germline J gene. This rearrangement joins TRBV7-3 to TRBJ2-3; no firm D call. The CDR3 length is 13 residues. Germline CDR1 reads SGHTA; CDR2 reads FQGTGA. Trimming took off 5 bases at V and 3 bases at J, with 9 bases between the two ends. CDR3 loop: CASSRGWTDTQYF. The sequenced part of the CDR3 DNA is TGTGCCAGCAGCCGCGGCTGGACAGATACG.

In this sample, this clone turned up many times. Read sequence stops 3 residues before the CDR3 end, and the germline J gene provides the missing end. The chain employs TRBV4-1 and TRBJ2-3; TRBD1 aligns across 7 bases. V trimming: 6 bases; J trimming: 1 base; junction bases outside the gene matches: 7. Germline CDR1 is MGHRA and CDR2 is YSYEKL. CDR3 length equals 15 residues. CDR3 region: CASRQTGVGTDTQYF. The CDR3 DNA, read in part, is TGCGCCAGCAGACAAACAGGGGTAGGCACAGATACG.

This clone was observed many times. Coverage ceases 3 residues before the CDR3 finishes, and the germline J gene fills in the end. J is TRBJ1-1 and V is TRBV7-8; D is uncertain. Trimming took 3 bases from V and 1 from J, leaving 6 bases between them. Germline V CDR1 and CDR2: SGHVS, FQNEAQ. The CDR3 is 13 amino acids. The CDR3 loop is CASSLRGNTEAFF. The sequenced CDR3 bases are TGTGCCAGCAGCTTGCGGGGGAACACTGAA.